This TCR beta chain was sequenced in a study of PD-L1 blockade in urothelial cancer. CDR3 length equals 15 residues. The V gene's germline CDR1 is MNHEY and CDR2 SVGAGI. V lost 2 bases and J lost 0, with 11 bases in between. Some clones are missing from TCRdb's copy, which holds only in-frame ones; the method was immunoSEQ multiplex PCR. The data show under 50,000 clones, less than 90% seen once. Time point reported: peripheral blood 6 weeks after treatment start. The chain has TRBV6-5 and TRBJ2-7; possibly TRBD2 for D (5 bases). This TCR was sampled from a man aged 60 to 69 with urothelial cancer. The sequencing here drew on PBMCs, taken around atezolizumab (anti-PD-L1) treatment. The CDR3 DNA sequence: TGTGCCAGCAGTTACCCCCGGGGTTCCTCCTACGAGCAGTACTTC. This codes for CASSYPRGSSYEQYF.